The clone carrying this T cell receptor beta chain was counted a few times. Its cognate antigen is unknown. This CDR3 is built from 14 residues. Germline V lookup: CDR1 DFQATT, CDR2 SNEGSKA (reference sequence). V was clipped by 5 bases and J by 6 bases; unmatched bases: 10. Primed by a sample-barcoded 5' primer and a J-beta primer mix, a second PCR proceeded for about 6 to 12 cycles. Each CDR3 protein gets one entry after TCRdb re-called the 5' RACE reads with MiXCR. The table records some 640,000 distinct CDR3 sequences, around 49% of them present only once. The data are from a study of blood T cells in healthy people across ages. Study-level results: Long-lived donors had more naive CD4+ cells and higher diversity than aged donors.

The TCR comes from a woman aged 60-70 years in good health. The chain is built from TRBV20-1 and TRBJ2-4; the match to TRBD2 covers 7 bases. The material sequenced was blood. The CDR3 bases are TGCAGTGCTTTAAGCTCTAGCGGAAGAAACATTCAGTACTTC. This gives the protein CSALSSSGRNIQYF.